Below, 29 T cell receptor beta chains from the same sample are listed, as sequenced in a study of vaccination and CD4 T cells after COVID-19. Documented treatment: 10-day PBMC culture with coronavirus spike peptide pools or control peptides (ViraFEST assay). The Oncomine TCR Beta short-read assay generated sequence data from the DNA of cultured CD4+ T cells. MiXCR, applied by TCRdb to the PCR reads, yields one record per CDR3 protein. The sample holds more than 15,000 distinct CDR3 sequences; around a third are singletons and the top ten take under 15%. What these receptors recognize is not known. Sequencing was done on a sample of cultured CD4+ T cells from blood. The source of these receptors is a human donor with COVID-19.

The chain has TRBV20-1 and TRBJ2-4; D is perhaps TRBD1 or TRBD2 (6 bases each). V was pared by 2 bases and J by 8 bases, with 31 bases between. The CDR3 consists of 19 residues. From germline, CDR1 is DFQATT and CDR2 SNEGSKA (reference sequence). The CDR3 bases are TGCAGTGCTAGACCGATTCGTTCGTTCGGGGGCCCCCGTATGGACATTCAGTACTTC. It is translated as CSARPIRSFGGPRMDIQYF.

The CDR3 region is CASIPMVGGPAGNQPQHF. The CDR3 coding sequence is TGTGCCAGCATCCCAATGGTGGGGGGGCCGGCCGGCAATCAGCCCCAGCATTTT. The chain links TRBV6-1 to TRBJ1-5; tentatively, D is TRBD1 (6 bases). The CDR3 loop spans 18 amino acids. Germline-derived CDR1 and CDR2 are MNHNS and SASEGT. V was clipped by 7 bases and J by 2 bases, with 24 bases between them.

This clonotype was detected only once. This chain uses TRBV7-2 with TRBJ2-7, with 13 positions matching TRBD2. Germline trimming cut 3 bases from V and 6 bases from J; bases unmatched to any gene: 5. CDR1 SGHTA and CDR2 FQGNSA come from the germline V gene. This CDR3 is built from 15 residues. Here the CDR3 reads CASSFGLAGAREQYF. The DNA of the CDR3 is TGTGCCAGCAGCTTCGGACTAGCGGGGGCTCGCGAGCAGTACTTC.

This chain connects TRBV6-1 to TRBJ1-3; 7 bases fit TRBD1. Germline assignment: CDR1 MNHNS and CDR2 SASEGT. The CDR3 is 13 amino acids. V lost 10 bases, J lost 0 bases, and 3 bases stayed unmatched. The CDR3 coding sequence is TGTGCCACTGGACAGGCCTCTGGAAACACCATATATTTT. The encoded protein is CATGQASGNTIYF.

A word on this clonotype: A read error is likely, as this CDR3 ends without the conserved phenylalanine or tryptophan. This chain joins TRBV7-9 and TRBJ2-5; D ambiguous. This CDR3 comprises 13 residues. V shed 2 bases and J shed 5 bases, with 9 bases lying between them. In germline, CDR1 is SEHNR, CDR2 FQNEAQ (reference sequence). The CDR3: CASSLLTGETQYY. CDR3 in DNA: TGTGCCAGCAGCTTATTGACCGGGGAGACCCAGTACTAC.

This clonotype came up a few times. V gene TRBV27 combines with J gene TRBJ1-5, with TRBD1 as a possible D gene (5 bases). The V and J ends lost 5 bases and 1 base respectively, with 15 bases between them. The length of the CDR3 is 16 residues. Germline CDR1 and CDR2: MNHEY and SMNVEV (reference sequence). CDR3 loop: CASSPSRVRSNQPQHF. CDR3 DNA sequence: TGTGCCAGCAGTCCTTCCAGGGTTCGGAGCAATCAGCCCCAGCATTTT.

This clonotype has more than one count but fewer than ten. The CDR3 reads CASSLVSISNSPLHF. The CDR3 nucleotides are TGTGCCAGCAGCTTAGTTTCGATCAGTAATTCACCCCTCCACTTT. V is TRBV7-8 and J is TRBJ1-6; D gene unclear. Trimming pared 1 base from V and 6 bases from J, leaving 10 bases between. The CDR3 sequence is 15 residues long. Per germline, CDR1 SGHVS and CDR2 FQNEAQ.

The CDR3 sequence: CASSWDYTDTQYF. The CDR3 DNA follows: TGTGCCAGCAGTTGGGACTACACAGATACGCAGTATTTT. The chain employs TRBV6-5 and TRBJ2-3, with 7 bases lining up with TRBD2. The CDR3 sequence is 13 residues long. After removal of 4 bases from V and 2 bases from J, the junction contained 0 bases not matched to a gene. CDR1 and CDR2 (germline): MNHEY, SVGAGI.

The chain employs TRBV7-4 and TRBJ2-7; D uncertain. The CDR3 is 16 residues long. The germline V gene has CDR1 SGHVT and CDR2 SQSDAQ. The V and J ends lost 3 bases and 0 bases respectively, with 15 bases between them. CDR3 in DNA: TGTGCCAGCAGCTTTTCGGCACCCCGATGCTCCTACGAGCAGTACTTC. This codes for CASSFSAPRCSYEQYF. Variable domain in full (rest from reference TRBV7-4 and TRBJ2-7): GAGVSQSPRYKVAKRGRDVALRCDSISGHVTLYWYRQTLGQGSEVLTYSQSDAQRDKSGRPSGRFSAERPERSVSTLKIQRTEQGDSAVYLCASSFSAPRCSYEQYFGPGTRLTVT.

This clonotype was detected once. J is TRBJ2-5 and V is TRBV5-6, with a tentative D call TRBD2 (5 bases). This CDR3 has 13 amino acids. In germline, CDR1 is SGHDT, CDR2 YYEEEE. The V and J ends lost 1 base and 4 bases respectively, with 8 bases between them. DNA of the CDR3: TGTGCCAGCAGCTTGTTCCGGGGAGAGACCCAGTACTTC. Amino acids: CASSLFRGETQYF.

The chain carries TRBV6-2 or TRBV6-3 and TRBJ2-7; D uncertain. This CDR3 has 14 residues. V was shortened by 7 bases and J by 0 bases, with 13 bases between the two germline ends. The germline V gene encodes CDR1 MNHEY and CDR2 SVGEGT. The CDR3 nucleotides read TGTGCCAGCATATACAGCCTGGCCTCCTACGAGCAGTACTTC. Translated, it gives CASIYSLASYEQYF.

The V call is TRBV6-1, the J call TRBJ2-2, with D tentatively TRBD2 (6 bases). Trimming shortened V by 3 bases and J by 2 bases, and 16 bases separated the two germline ends. The CDR3 sequence is 17 residues long. Germline values: CDR1 MNHNS, CDR2 SASEGT. The CDR3 region has the DNA TGTGCCAGCAGTGATCTTCGGACTATTTCAAACACCGGGGAGCTGTTTTTT. Translation gives CASSDLRTISNTGELFF.

This clonotype was counted a few times. The chain couples TRBV2 to TRBJ1-5, with TRBD1 matching 10 bases. The V gene's germline CDR1 is SNHLY and CDR2 FYNNEI. V was pared by 5 bases and J by 5 bases, with 6 bases of the junction left unmatched. The CDR3 covers 15 residues. The CDR3 DNA is TGTGCCAGCAGTCCTTCGGGACAGGGGTATCAGCCCCAGCATTTT. This codes for CASSPSGQGYQPQHF.

This clonotype was detected a few times. CDR3 nucleotide sequence: TGTGCCAGCAGCTTAGCAATGGGCTCTGGAAACACCATATATTTT. This gives the protein CASSLAMGSGNTIYF. The chain joins TRBV7-9 to TRBJ1-3; no reliable D call. V lost 0 bases, J lost 0 bases, and 6 bases lay in between. Germline V gene lookup returns CDR1 SEHNR and CDR2 FQNEAQ (reference sequence). The CDR3 is made up of 15 amino acids. The full variable domain, with the rest looked up from reference TRBV7-9 and TRBJ1-3, is DTGVSQNPRHKITKRGQNVTFRCDPISEHNRLYWYRQTLGQGPEFLTYFQNEAQLEKSRLLSDRFSAERPKGSFSTLEIQRTEQGDSAMYLCASSLAMGSGNTIYFGEGSWLTVV.

CDR3 amino acids: CASSLGRTEAFF. CDR3 coding DNA: TGTGCCAGCAGCTTGGGACGGACTGAAGCTTTCTTT. This chain links TRBV5-8 with TRBJ1-1, with D unclear. The germline V gene has CDR1 SGHTS and CDR2 YDEGEE. V lost 0 bases and J 5 bases, leaving 5 bases between the germline ends. The length of the CDR3 is 12 residues.

This chain connects TRBV7-6 to TRBJ1-1, with 8 bases that match TRBD1. The CDR3 runs to 15 residues. V dropped 1 base and J dropped 7; count of bases not matched to a gene: 8. Looked up from germline, CDR1 is SGHVS and CDR2 is FNYEAQ. For the CDR3, the DNA is TGTGCCAGCAGCTTAGATAGGGACAGGCCGCTTGAAGCTTTCTTT. Amino acid sequence: CASSLDRDRPLEAFF.

The chain combines TRBV6-1 with TRBJ1-5; no definite D call. Germline V lookup: CDR1 MNHNS, CDR2 SASEGT. Deletions cut 7 bases from V and 0 bases from J, with 13 bases between. This CDR3 comprises 15 residues. CDR3 DNA sequence: TGTGCCAGCAACCTCTGGGTCTCTAGCAATCAGCCCCAGCATTTT. It yields the protein CASNLWVSSNQPQHF.

The chain combines TRBV12-5 with TRBJ2-5; tentatively, D is TRBD1 (5 bases). V lost 0 bases to trimming and J lost 4 bases, with 12 bases between them. CDR1 is LGHNT, CDR2 FRNRAP, per germline. The CDR3 consists of 15 residues. CDR3 in amino acids: CASGLVQAPGETQYF. The DNA of the CDR3 is TGTGCTAGTGGTTTGGTACAGGCACCTGGAGAGACCCAGTACTTC. Full variable domain (remainder filled in from reference TRBV12-5 and TRBJ2-5): DARVTQTPRHKVTEMGQEVTMRCQPILGHNTVFWYRQTMMQGLELLAYFRNRAPLDDSGMPKDRFSAEMPDATLATLKIQPSEPRDSAVYFCASGLVQAPGETQYFGPGTRLLVL.

By sample share, this clonotype is medium-sized (0.01 to 0.1%). The V call is TRBV27, the J call TRBJ1-5; D is unclear. Trimming shortened V by 6 bases and J by 4 bases, and 7 bases separated the two germline ends. There are 12 residues in the CDR3. Germline CDR1 is MNHEY and CDR2 is SMNVEV (reference sequence). The CDR3 here is CASSSLNQPQHF. The CDR3, as DNA: TGTGCCAGCAGCTCCCTAAATCAGCCCCAGCATTTT.

The rearrangement links TRBV20-1 to TRBJ1-2, with 9 bases fitting TRBD1. V gave up 6 bases and J gave up 1 base; unmatched junction bases: 9. Germline CDR1 is DFQATT and CDR2 is SNEGSKA (reference sequence). This CDR3 spans 15 amino acids. The CDR3 DNA reads TGCAGTGCGTATCAACAGGGGGCTCGTAACTATGGCTACACCTTC. It translates to CSAYQQGARNYGYTF.

A remark on this clonotype: The germline gene is not matched at one end of the junction; a read error may be the cause. The rearrangement links TRBV18 to TRBJ2-3, with unresolved D. The length of the CDR3 is 14 residues. The germline CDR1 and CDR2 sequences are KGHSH and LQKENI. DNA for the CDR3: TGTACCAGCTCACTTCGTGCGGTCACGGATACGCAGTATTTT. The encoded protein is CTSSLRAVTDTQYF.

The table lists this clonotype with a few counts. This rearrangement joins TRBV5-4 to TRBJ1-2; no reliable D call. This CDR3 is built from 15 residues. Germline loops: CDR1 SGHNT, CDR2 YYREEE (reference sequence). V shed 4 bases and J shed 3 bases, with 16 bases lying between them. CDR3 sequence: CASSRMGGDHYGYTF. The CDR3 DNA reads TGTGCCAGCAGCCGCATGGGCGGAGATCACTATGGCTACACCTTC.

The chain combines TRBV7-2 with TRBJ2-7, with TRBD2 matching 9 bases. The length of the CDR3 is 14 residues. V dropped 5 bases and J dropped 2; count of bases not matched to a gene: 4. The germline V gene encodes CDR1 SGHTA and CDR2 FQGNSA. The CDR3 DNA reads as TGTGCCAGCAGCCAAAGCGGGGGGACCTACGAGCAGTACTTC. This encodes CASSQSGGTYEQYF.

This clonotype came up a few times. The chain has TRBV7-2 and TRBJ1-5; tentative D call: TRBD1 (5 bases). CDR1 and CDR2 from the germline V gene are SGHTA and FQGNSA. The CDR3 consists of 16 residues. The ends were cut back, 5 bases at V and 3 bases at J, with 17 bases in the middle. CDR3 sequence reads: CASSPRGQRDNQPQHF. The CDR3 DNA is TGTGCCAGCAGCCCTAGGGGCCAGCGGGACAATCAGCCCCAGCATTTT. The whole variable domain, remainder taken from reference TRBV7-2 and TRBJ1-5, is GAGVSQSPSNKVTEKGKDVELRCDPISGHTALYWYRQSLGQGLEFLIYFQGNSAPDKSGLPSDRFSAERTGGSVSTLTIQRTQQEDSAVYLCASSPRGQRDNQPQHFGDGTRLSIL.

V is TRBV7-2 and J is TRBJ1-2, with D maybe TRBD1 (6 bases). CDR1 is SGHTA, CDR2 FQGNSA, per germline. V lost 2 bases and J 0 bases, leaving 16 bases between the germline ends. This CDR3 is 17 amino acids long. In DNA form, the CDR3 reads TGTGCCAGCAGCTTAAGTGGGACAAGGAGCACTAACTATGGCTACACCTTC. Amino acids: CASSLSGTRSTNYGYTF.

J is TRBJ1-6 and V is TRBV4-3; no reliable D call. Per germline, CDR1 LGHNA and CDR2 YSLEER. With 0 bases removed from V and 10 bases from J, the gap between germline ends came to 16 bases. The CDR3 sequence is 16 residues long. The CDR3 is CASSQDLGQIPSPLHF. The CDR3 coding sequence is TGCGCCAGCAGCCAAGATCTTGGCCAGATCCCCTCACCCCTCCACTTT.

The CDR3 DNA sequence: TGTGCCAGCAGCTTATCGGGCCCTGAGGGGCAGGAGACCCAGTACTTC. The encoded protein is CASSLSGPEGQETQYF. V usage is TRBV7-9 and J usage is TRBJ2-5, with D possibly being TRBD1 or TRBD2 (5 bases each). CDR1 is SEHNR, CDR2 FQNEAQ, per germline (reference sequence). The CDR3 consists of 16 residues. V lost 2 bases and J 5 bases, leaving 18 bases between the germline ends.

V and J are TRBV7-2 and TRBJ2-3; D is unclear. Trimming removed 0 bases from V and 4 bases from J, with 8 bases in between. This CDR3 comprises 14 residues. Germline V gives CDR1 SGHTA, CDR2 FQGNSA. The CDR3 coding sequence is TGTGCCAGCAGCTTAGCGAAAGGTTCAGATACGCAGTATTTT. It is translated as CASSLAKGSDTQYF. The whole variable domain, filled in from reference TRBV7-2 and TRBJ2-3, reads GAGVSQSPSNKVTEKGKDVELRCDPISGHTALYWYRQSLGQGLEFLIYFQGNSAPDKSGLPSDRFSAERTGGSVSTLTIQRTQQEDSAVYLCASSLAKGSDTQYFGPGTRLTVL.

This chain joins TRBV20-1 and TRBJ1-6; TRBD1 might be the D (5 bases). The CDR3 sequence is 13 residues long. Germline-derived CDR1 and CDR2 are DFQATT and SNEGSKA (reference sequence). V dropped 5 bases and J dropped 10 bases, with 15 bases sitting between them. CDR3 protein: CSADPRVPSPLHF. The CDR3 region has the DNA TGCAGTGCTGACCCCAGGGTCCCCTCACCCCTCCACTTT.